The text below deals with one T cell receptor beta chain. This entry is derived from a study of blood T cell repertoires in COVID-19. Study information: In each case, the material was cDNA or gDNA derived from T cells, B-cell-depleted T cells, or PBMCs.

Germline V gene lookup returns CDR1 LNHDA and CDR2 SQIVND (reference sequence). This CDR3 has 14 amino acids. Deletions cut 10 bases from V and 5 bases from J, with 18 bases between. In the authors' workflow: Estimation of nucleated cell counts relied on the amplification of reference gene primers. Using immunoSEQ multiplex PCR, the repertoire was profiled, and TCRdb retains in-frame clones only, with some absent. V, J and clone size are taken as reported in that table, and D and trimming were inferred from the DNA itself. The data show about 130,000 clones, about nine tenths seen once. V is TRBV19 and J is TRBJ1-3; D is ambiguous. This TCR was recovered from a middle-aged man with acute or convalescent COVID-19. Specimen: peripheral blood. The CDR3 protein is CATSTTGGRNTIYF. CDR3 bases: TGTGCCACCTCCACGACCGGAGGTCGAAACACCATATATTTT.